A single sample gave rise to the 14 T cell receptor beta chains below, sequenced in a study of CD4 T cells in relation to SARS-CoV-2 and coronaviruses. The unexposed donors gave CD4+ T cells in about 2011-2019, prior to COVID-19. Only in-frame clones appear in the TCRdb table, and some are missing; sequencing was by immunoSEQ multiplex PCR. The data hold around 56,000 clones, with roughly 85% observed a single time. Material for sequencing was memory CD4+ T cells from PBMCs. The receptors originated from a human donor in good health.

The CDR3 nucleotides read TGTGCCACCAGCAGAGATAAAATAGATACGCAGTATTTT. Protein: CATSRDKIDTQYF. V gene TRBV15 combines with J gene TRBJ2-3, with D hard to call. The V end was cut by 0 bases, the J end by 5 bases, with 6 bases between. This CDR3 is 13 amino acids long. CDR1 is LNHNV, CDR2 YYDKDF, per germline (reference sequence).

The chain combines TRBV2 with TRBJ2-1; D possibly matches TRBD1 or TRBD2 (5 bases each). Germline CDR1 and CDR2: SNHLY and FYNNEI. The V and J ends lost 5 bases and 10 bases respectively, with 21 bases between them. CDR3 length: 15 residues. The CDR3: CASSTLRDPLGEQFF. The DNA for the CDR3 is TGTGCCAGCAGTACCCTCCGGGACCCCCTGGGGGAGCAGTTCTTC.

The chain links TRBV28 to TRBJ2-7; 7 nucleotides match TRBD2. V gave up 2 bases and J gave up 7 bases; unmatched junction bases: 8. The CDR3 covers 14 residues. Germline assignment: CDR1 MDHEN and CDR2 SYDVKM. The DNA for the CDR3 is TGTGCCAGCAGTTTAGGCGGACTAGAGGGGGAGCAGTACTTC. Translation gives CASSLGGLEGEQYF.

This chain links TRBV15 with TRBJ2-2; TRBD2 aligns across 8 bases. V lost 0 bases and J lost 7; bases outside the gene matches: 10. The germline CDR1 and CDR2 sequences are LNHNV and YYDKDF (reference sequence). The length of the CDR3 is 17 residues. CDR3 loop: CATSRDSGGRIHGELFF. DNA of the CDR3: TGTGCCACCAGCAGAGATTCAGGCGGGAGGATTCACGGGGAGCTGTTTTTT.

The V gene is TRBV19, the J gene TRBJ2-4; no clear D gene. The CDR3 loop spans 14 amino acids. Looked up from germline, CDR1 is LNHDA and CDR2 is SQIVND (reference sequence). V lost 2 bases and J 8 bases, leaving 13 bases between the germline ends. CDR3 amino acids: CASSIKGSLDIQYF. CDR3 sequence (DNA): TGTGCCAGTAGTATAAAGGGTAGTTTGGACATTCAGTACTTC.

This clone showed up just once. This chain uses TRBV5-1 with TRBJ1-2; D is uncertain. CDR1 is SGHRS, CDR2 YFSETQ, per germline. This CDR3 spans 11 amino acids. Trimming stripped 5 bases from V and 4 bases from J, with 6 bases between. As DNA, the CDR3 is TGCGCCAGCAGGGGCAGCTATGGCTACACCTTC. This gives the protein CASRGSYGYTF.

V usage is TRBV14 and J usage is TRBJ2-7; no definite D call. V was shortened by 4 bases and J by 5 bases, with 18 bases between the two germline ends. The CDR3 contains 15 residues. CDR1 is SGHDN, CDR2 FVKESK, per germline. This CDR3 reads CASSPYPNALDEQYF. The CDR3 DNA reads TGTGCCAGCAGCCCATATCCTAACGCCCTGGACGAGCAGTACTTC. The variable domain in full, with the rest retrieved from reference TRBV14 and TRBJ2-7, is EAGVTQFPSHSVIEKGQTVTLRCDPISGHDNLYWYRRVMGKEIKFLLHFVKESKQDESGMPNNRFLAERTGGTYSTLKVQPAELEDSGVYFCASSPYPNALDEQYFGPGTRLTVT.

V and J are TRBV6-6 and TRBJ2-2; D gene ambiguous. The germline V gene has CDR1 MNHNY and CDR2 SVGAGI (reference sequence). The length of the CDR3 is 16 residues. The V end was cut by 2 bases, the J end by 1 base, with 11 bases between. CDR3: CASSYPANRNTGELFF. CDR3 coding DNA: TGTGCCAGCAGTTACCCGGCCAATCGGAACACCGGGGAGCTGTTTTTT.

The J gene is TRBJ1-5, the V gene TRBV19; 8 nucleotides agree with TRBD1. Germline loops: CDR1 LNHDA, CDR2 SQIVND (reference sequence). This CDR3 has 18 residues. The V gene end was trimmed by 7 bases and the J gene end by 4 bases; junction bases not matched to a gene: 18. As DNA, the CDR3 is TGTGCCAGTACTCCAACCCCCCCGCAGACAGGGGCTAATCAGCCCCAGCATTTT. Translated: CASTPTPPQTGANQPQHF.

The rearrangement links TRBV10-1 to TRBJ2-3; 9 nucleotides match TRBD2. This CDR3 is 17 amino acids long. V gave up 2 bases and J gave up 4 bases; unmatched junction bases: 10. The germline gives CDR1 WNHNN, CDR2 SYGVQD (reference sequence). CDR3 amino acids: CASSENGAGGRSDTQYF. The CDR3 bases are TGCGCCAGCAGTGAGAACGGGGCGGGAGGGAGATCAGATACGCAGTATTTT.

The rearrangement uses TRBV24-1 and TRBJ2-3; TRBD1 matches at 11 bases. The CDR3 totals 16 residues. Germline CDR1 is KGHDR and CDR2 is SFDVKD. V lost 6 bases and J lost 6; bases outside the gene matches: 10. CDR3 sequence (DNA): TGTGCCACCAGTCAACCGGACAGGGGGCGCGGGGATACGCAGTATTTT. Residues: CATSQPDRGRGDTQYF.

This chain connects TRBV5-1 to TRBJ2-2, with D maybe TRBD1 (6 bases). Trimming took 2 bases from V and 1 from J, leaving 12 bases between them. The CDR3 runs to 16 residues. Germline V gives CDR1 SGHRS, CDR2 YFSETQ. The DNA for the CDR3 is TGCGCCAGCAGCTTAACAGGGTGGGGGAACACCGGGGAGCTGTTTTTT. Protein sequence: CASSLTGWGNTGELFF. The full variable domain, with the rest looked up from reference TRBV5-1 and TRBJ2-2, is KAGVTQTPRYLIKTRGQQVTLSCSPISGHRSVSWYQQTPGQGLQFLFEYFSETQRNKGNFPGRFSGRQFSNSRSEMNVSTLELGDSALYLCASSLTGWGNTGELFFGEGSRLTVL.

This rearrangement joins TRBV9 to TRBJ2-2; 10 nucleotides align to TRBD2. The CDR3 consists of 15 residues. The V gene's germline CDR1 is SGDLS and CDR2 YYNGEE. Trimming at V came to 3 bases and at J to 4 bases, leaving 3 bases not matched to a gene. Here the CDR3 DNA reads TGTGCCAGCAGCGCTAGCGGGAGTGTCACCGGGGAGCTGTTTTTT. Translated, it gives CASSASGSVTGELFF.

The genes are TRBV4-1 and TRBJ1-5, with D possibly matching TRBD1 (6 bases). Trimming stripped 0 bases from V and 4 bases from J, with 13 bases between. Germline V CDR1 and CDR2: MGHRA, YSYEKL. The CDR3 is 16 amino acids. The CDR3: CASSQERGMGNQPQHF. CDR3 in DNA: TGCGCCAGCAGCCAAGAGAGGGGGATGGGGAATCAGCCCCAGCATTTT.